One sample yielded the 27 T cell receptor beta chains listed below, sequenced in a study of CD8+ T cells in alopecia areata. Following extraction, RNA underwent reverse transcription to cDNA, which served as the sequencing template. The method was immunoSEQ multiplex PCR; TCRdb's version includes in-frame clones alone and lacks a portion of them. The data contain about 270,000 clones, approximately 60% of them seen just once; the ten biggest clones take up around 0.92%. Treatment reported: oral pan-JAK inhibitor, 5-10 mg twice daily. Source: CD4+ T cells sorted from blood, taken at week 52, from a patient treated with tofacitinib. The origin of the receptors is a human donor with alopecia areata.

A few counts support this clone. The chain joins TRBV29-1 to TRBJ1-2, with a tentative D call TRBD1 (5 bases). Per the germline V gene, CDR1 is SQVTM and CDR2 is ANQGSEA. V lost 2 bases and J lost 10, with 17 bases in between. The CDR3 totals 13 residues. The CDR3 DNA follows: TGCAGCGTTGAAACCGGGACGGCGGATGCCTACACCTTC. Its translation is CSVETGTADAYTF.

The table lists this clone with a few counts. This rearrangement joins TRBV7-9 to TRBJ2-1, with TRBD1 as a possible D gene (5 bases). The CDR3 sequence is 14 residues long. Trimming cost V 8 bases and J 7 bases, with 18 bases left between them. Per the germline V gene, CDR1 is SEHNR and CDR2 is FQNEAQ (reference sequence). The chain's CDR3 is CASSLQIGDNEQFF. CDR3 DNA sequence: TGTGCCAGCTCCTTACAAATAGGGGATAATGAGCAGTTCTTC.

This chain links TRBV5-1 with TRBJ2-7; D call uncertain. Germline V gene data show CDR1 as SGHRS and CDR2 as YFSETQ. CDR3 length equals 13 residues. Trimming pared 0 bases from V and 2 bases from J, leaving 6 bases between. The CDR3 coding sequence is TGCGCCAGCAGCTTGGACAAGCCCTACGAGCAGTACTTC. Translated, it gives CASSLDKPYEQYF. Drawing the rest from reference TRBV5-1 and TRBJ2-7, the complete variable domain is KAGVTQTPRYLIKTRGQQVTLSCSPISGHRSVSWYQQTPGQGLQFLFEYFSETQRNKGNFPGRFSGRQFSNSRSEMNVSTLELGDSALYLCASSLDKPYEQYFGPGTRLTVT.

The chain is built from TRBV27 and TRBJ2-5, with TRBD2 as a possible D gene (6 bases). V lost 4 bases to trimming and J lost 2 bases, with 8 bases between them. CDR3 length equals 13 residues. Germline V gene lookup returns CDR1 MNHEY and CDR2 SMNVEV (reference sequence). The CDR3 bases are TGTGCCAGCAGTTGGGGACTTCAAGAGACCCAGTACTTC. Its translation: CASSWGLQETQYF.

This clone was seen a handful of times. The J gene is TRBJ1-1, the V gene TRBV5-4; maybe TRBD1 (6 bases). Germline V gene lookup returns CDR1 SGHNT and CDR2 YYREEE (reference sequence). The CDR3 covers 17 residues. Trimming took off 0 bases at V and 5 bases at J, with 20 bases between the two ends. In nucleotides, the CDR3 is TGTGCCAGCAGCTTGGTAGTTACAGGGAAATTGGAGACTGAAGCTTTCTTT. Amino acids: CASSLVVTGKLETEAFF.

The V and J genes are TRBV7-2 and TRBJ1-2; D is perhaps TRBD1 (5 bases). Trimming removed 5 bases from V and 4 bases from J, with 14 bases in between. CDR3 length: 14 residues. The germline gives CDR1 SGHTA, CDR2 FQGNSA. CDR3 sequence (DNA): TGTGCCAGCAGCCGACAGTCCGTAGTCTATGGCTACACCTTC. Amino acids: CASSRQSVVYGYTF.

This clone was counted only a few times. Written as DNA, the CDR3 is TGCAGCGTTGAGTCTCACGGGAGAGATACGCAGTATTTT. Encoded protein: CSVESHGRDTQYF. The chain joins TRBV29-1 to TRBJ2-3; D perhaps matches TRBD2 (6 bases). V lost 3 bases and J 5 bases, leaving 12 bases between the germline ends. The V gene's germline CDR1 is SQVTM and CDR2 ANQGSEA. CDR3 size: 13 residues.

The chain carries TRBV5-6 and TRBJ1-1; D is uncertain. This CDR3 has 12 amino acids. V was pared by 2 bases and J by 5 bases, with 7 bases between. Germline CDR1 and CDR2: SGHDT and YYEEEE. CDR3 amino acids: CASSFGRTEAFF. The CDR3 DNA reads TGTGCCAGCAGCTTCGGTCGGACTGAAGCTTTCTTT. Full variable domain (outside the CDR3, taken from reference TRBV5-6 and TRBJ1-1): DAGVTQSPTHLIKTRGQQVTLRCSPKSGHDTVSWYQQALGQGPQFIFQYYEEEERQRGNFPDRFSGHQFPNYSSELNVNALLLGDSALYLCASSFGRTEAFFGQGTRLTVV.

The chain joins TRBV10-3 to TRBJ2-1; 7 bases line up with TRBD1. Germline CDR1 and CDR2: ENHRY and SYGVKD. The V segment lost 7 bases and the J segment 6 bases; nucleotides outside the gene matches: 3. The CDR3 is 12 amino acids. CDR3 in DNA: TGTGCCATCAACGGACAGGCCAATGAGCAGTTCTTC. This codes for CAINGQANEQFF.

This clone has only a few counts. The chain carries TRBV5-1 and TRBJ2-2; 9 bases fit TRBD2. This CDR3 is 15 amino acids long. Germline V CDR1 and CDR2: SGHRS, YFSETQ. Germline trimming cut 3 bases from V and 1 base from J; bases unmatched to any gene: 1. CDR3 region: CASSSSGVNTGELFF. Written as DNA, the CDR3 is TGCGCCAGCAGCTCTAGCGGGGTGAACACCGGGGAGCTGTTTTTT.

V is TRBV4-2 and J is TRBJ2-5, with 7 bases fitting TRBD2. The CDR3 runs 15 residues. Germline V gene sequence: CDR1 LGHNA, CDR2 YNFKEQ. The V segment lost 5 bases and the J segment 5 bases; nucleotides outside the gene matches: 11. DNA for the CDR3: TGTGCCAGCAGCTCTCAATCCGGGGGGTTTGAGACCCAGTACTTC. Its translation is CASSSQSGGFETQYF.

V gene TRBV7-9 combines with J gene TRBJ2-2, with D hard to call. Trimming cost V 2 bases and J 3 bases, with 10 bases left between them. Germline lookup yields CDR1 SEHNR and CDR2 FQNEAQ (reference sequence). The CDR3 sequence is 15 residues long. This CDR3 is CASSLFIGDTGELFF. The CDR3 region has the DNA TGTGCCAGCAGCTTATTCATCGGTGACACCGGGGAGCTGTTTTTT.

The V call is TRBV7-3, the J call TRBJ1-6; D not certain. The V end lost 1 base, the J end lost 6 bases, and 10 bases lay between the germline ends. Germline V CDR1 and CDR2: SGHTA, FQGTGA. The CDR3 covers 15 residues. CDR3 sequence reads: CASSLNGHSNSPLHF. The CDR3 nucleotides read TGTGCCAGCAGCTTAAATGGGCACAGTAATTCACCCCTCCACTTT. Full variable domain (outside the CDR3, taken from reference TRBV7-3 and TRBJ1-6): GAGVSQTPSNKVTEKGKYVELRCDPISGHTALYWYRQSLGQGPEFLIYFQGTGAADDSGLPNDRFFAVRPEGSVSTLKIQRTERGDSAVYLCASSLNGHSNSPLHFGNGTRLTVT.

The chain carries TRBV9 and TRBJ2-3; D tentatively fits TRBD1 or TRBD2 (5 bases each). Trimming removed 3 bases at V and 0 bases at J, with 26 bases between. CDR3 length equals 20 residues. Germline assignment: CDR1 SGDLS and CDR2 YYNGEE. In DNA, the CDR3 is TGTGCCAGCAGCGAGAGAAGGAAGGGACGGAGGATACCTAGCACAGATACGCAGTATTTT. Its protein is CASSERRKGRRIPSTDTQYF.

The chain is built from TRBV7-8 and TRBJ2-7; a possible D gene is TRBD1 (6 bases). V dropped 1 base and J dropped 4 bases, with 11 bases sitting between them. From germline, CDR1 is SGHVS and CDR2 FQNEAQ. This CDR3 has 14 residues. The CDR3 sequence: CASSLDGGWYEQYF. CDR3 in DNA: TGTGCCAGCAGCTTAGATGGGGGCTGGTACGAGCAGTACTTC.

The rearrangement uses TRBV5-4 and TRBJ2-5; 9 positions agree with TRBD1. The germline gives CDR1 SGHNT, CDR2 YYREEE (reference sequence). J lost 1 base, V lost 4 bases, and 2 bases had no gene match. The CDR3 spans 14 residues. The DNA of the CDR3 is TGTGCCAGCAGCAGGGACAGGGCCCAAGAGACCCAGTACTTC. It specifies CASSRDRAQETQYF.

The chain employs TRBV15 and TRBJ2-3; the D gene is possibly TRBD2 (6 bases). Germline CDR1 is LNHNV and CDR2 is YYDKDF (reference sequence). V was shortened by 3 bases and J by 1 base, with 11 bases between the two germline ends. CDR3 length: 15 amino acids. In nucleotides, the CDR3 is TGTGCCACCAGCAGGGGTTCGGGGGGCACAGATACGCAGTATTTT. Its protein product is CATSRGSGGTDTQYF.

CDR3 nucleotides: TGCAGCGTTGCTGCGGGACAAACCTACGAGCAGTACTTC. Translating gives CSVAAGQTYEQYF. The chain combines TRBV29-1 with TRBJ2-7, with D perhaps TRBD1 or TRBD2 (6 bases each). CDR1 is SQVTM and CDR2 is ANQGSEA in the germline V gene. Trimming stripped 4 bases from V and 2 bases from J, with 12 bases between. The CDR3 loop spans 13 amino acids.

The V gene is TRBV6-5, the J gene TRBJ2-2, with 7 bases fitting TRBD1. The CDR3 runs to 15 residues. The ends lost 7 bases at V and 5 bases at J; junction bases unmatched: 10. The V gene's germline CDR1 is MNHEY and CDR2 SVGAGI. The CDR3 DNA reads TGTGCCAGCACCCTCGACAGGGTAGGAACCGGGGAGCTGTTTTTT. Translation gives CASTLDRVGTGELFF.

This clone appeared a few times. This rearrangement joins TRBV7-2 to TRBJ1-6; 9 bases map to TRBD1. V dropped 3 bases and J dropped 9; count of bases not matched to a gene: 6. The CDR3 runs to 15 residues. Germline lookup yields CDR1 SGHTA and CDR2 FQGNSA. For the CDR3, the DNA is TGTGCCAGCAGCTTGGGGGCGACAGGGGGTTCACCCCTCCACTTT. Protein sequence: CASSLGATGGSPLHF. The whole variable domain, remainder taken from reference TRBV7-2 and TRBJ1-6, is GAGVSQSPSNKVTEKGKDVELRCDPISGHTALYWYRQSLGQGLEFLIYFQGNSAPDKSGLPSDRFSAERTGGSVSTLTIQRTQQEDSAVYLCASSLGATGGSPLHFGNGTRLTVT.

The chain employs TRBV4-3 and TRBJ2-1; TRBD1 matches 7 bases. The germline CDR1 and CDR2 sequences are LGHNA and YSLEER. Germline trimming cut 3 bases from V and 7 bases from J; bases unmatched to any gene: 6. The CDR3 consists of 14 residues. In DNA form, the CDR3 reads TGCGCCAGCAGCCACAGACAGGGAACAAATGAGCAGTTCTTC. It specifies CASSHRQGTNEQFF.

The CDR3 is CASSGGGISYNEQFF. CDR3 nucleotide sequence: TGTGCCAGCAGTGGTGGGGGCATCTCCTACAATGAGCAGTTCTTC. The V and J genes are TRBV2 and TRBJ2-1; D may be TRBD1 (6 bases). CDR1 and CDR2 (germline): SNHLY, FYNNEI. Trimming removed 4 bases from V and 0 bases from J, with 10 bases in between. The CDR3 totals 15 residues. Full variable domain (missing parts from reference TRBV2 and TRBJ2-1): EPEVTQTPSHQVTQMGQEVILRCVPISNHLYFYWYRQILGQKVEFLVSFYNNEISEKSEIFDDQFSVERPDGSNFTLKIRSTKLEDSAMYFCASSGGGISYNEQFFGPGTRLTVL.

The chain employs TRBV15 and TRBJ1-6, with D possibly TRBD1 on 5 matching bases. The germline V gene has CDR1 LNHNV and CDR2 YYDKDF (reference sequence). V dropped 3 bases and J dropped 6 bases, with 18 bases sitting between them. The CDR3 has 17 residues. The CDR3 region has the DNA TGTGCCACCAGCAGTGTGACCAGGGCGTTGGGTAATTCACCCCTCCACTTT. It is translated as CATSSVTRALGNSPLHF.

The chain combines TRBV5-1 with TRBJ2-5; 7 nucleotides line up with TRBD2. There are 13 residues in the CDR3. Germline CDR1 is SGHRS and CDR2 is YFSETQ. V was pared by 5 bases and J by 3 bases, with 4 bases of the junction left unmatched. The CDR3 spells CASSTSGEETQYF. CDR3 nucleotide sequence: TGCGCCAGCAGTACGAGCGGGGAAGAGACCCAGTACTTC.

CDR3 protein: CASSPGTNTEAFF. Written as DNA, the CDR3 is TGTGCCAGCAGCCCAGGCACGAACACTGAAGCTTTCTTT. The chain links TRBV9 to TRBJ1-1; D is uncertain. Germline values: CDR1 SGDLS, CDR2 YYNGEE. V was trimmed by 4 bases and J by 1 base, leaving 8 bases between them. CDR3 length: 13 amino acids.

The sample holds a few counts of this clone. This chain connects TRBV6-6 to TRBJ2-1; D unresolved. The CDR3 length is 13 residues. Germline lookup yields CDR1 MNHNY and CDR2 SVGAGI (reference sequence). The V and J ends lost 0 bases and 1 base respectively, with 1 base between them. The CDR3: CASSYSSYNEQFF. The CDR3 region has the DNA TGTGCCAGCAGTTACTCGTCCTACAATGAGCAGTTCTTC.

The chain combines TRBV10-3 with TRBJ2-3; TRBD1 matches 7 bases. Germline CDR1 ENHRY, CDR2 SYGVKD. This CDR3 is 13 amino acids long. Trimming cost V 9 bases and J 6 bases; bases outside gene matches: 9. The CDR3 DNA is TGTGCCATTCTCCCGGACAGGTCGGATACGCAGTATTTT. This codes for CAILPDRSDTQYF.